This T cell receptor (beta chain) emerged from a study of Tregs in tolerant kidney transplant recipients. Study background: Recipients received nonmyeloablative bone marrow transplants from related graft donors, with transient mixed chimerism.

Sequencing was performed with immunoSEQ multiplex PCR; in TCRdb, only in-frame clones are kept and a portion is missing. The sample has approximately 66,000 clones; 80% to 90% are singletons. This clone has more than one count but fewer than ten. The CDR3 length is 14 residues. The ends lost 0 bases at V and 8 bases at J; junction bases unmatched: 6. CDR1 and CDR2 from the germline V gene are MNHNY and SVGAGI (reference sequence). The chain is built from TRBV6-6 and TRBJ1-2, with 7 bases identical to TRBD1. This sequence originates from a human donor who received a combined kidney and bone marrow transplant. The specimen comprised Tregs from blood, sampled before the transplant. The CDR3 nucleotides are TGTGCCAGCAGTTACTCGAGGGGGCGAGGGGGCTACACCTTC. Residues: CASSYSRGRGGYTF.